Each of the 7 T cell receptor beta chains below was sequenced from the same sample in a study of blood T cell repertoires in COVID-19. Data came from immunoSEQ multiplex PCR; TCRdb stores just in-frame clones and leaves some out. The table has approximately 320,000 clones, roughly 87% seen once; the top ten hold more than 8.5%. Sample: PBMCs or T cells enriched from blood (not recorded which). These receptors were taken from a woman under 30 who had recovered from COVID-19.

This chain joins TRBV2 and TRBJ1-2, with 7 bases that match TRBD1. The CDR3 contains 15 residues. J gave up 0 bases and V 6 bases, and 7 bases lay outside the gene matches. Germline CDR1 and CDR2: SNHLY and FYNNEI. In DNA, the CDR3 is TGTGCCAGCAGAGACAGGGACACTGCTAACTATGGCTACACCTTC. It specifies CASRDRDTANYGYTF.

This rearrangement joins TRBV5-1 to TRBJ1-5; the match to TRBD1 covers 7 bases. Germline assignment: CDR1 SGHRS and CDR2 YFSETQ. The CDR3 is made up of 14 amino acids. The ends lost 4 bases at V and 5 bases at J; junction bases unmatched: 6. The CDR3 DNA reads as TGCGCCAGCAGCCCAGGGACAGAGGATCAGCCCCAGCATTTT. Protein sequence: CASSPGTEDQPQHF.

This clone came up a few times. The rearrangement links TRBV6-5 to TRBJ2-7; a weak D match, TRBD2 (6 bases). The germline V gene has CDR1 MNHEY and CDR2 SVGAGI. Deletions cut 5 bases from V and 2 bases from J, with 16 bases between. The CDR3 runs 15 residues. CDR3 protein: CASSPPPGVPYEQYF. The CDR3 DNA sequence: TGTGCCAGCAGTCCGCCTCCGGGGGTCCCCTACGAGCAGTACTTC.

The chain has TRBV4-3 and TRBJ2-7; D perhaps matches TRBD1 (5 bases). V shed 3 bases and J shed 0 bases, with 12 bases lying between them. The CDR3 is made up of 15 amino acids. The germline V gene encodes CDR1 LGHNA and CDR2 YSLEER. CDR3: CASSQLPGNSYEQYF. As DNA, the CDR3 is TGCGCCAGCAGCCAGTTACCAGGGAACTCCTACGAGCAGTACTTC.

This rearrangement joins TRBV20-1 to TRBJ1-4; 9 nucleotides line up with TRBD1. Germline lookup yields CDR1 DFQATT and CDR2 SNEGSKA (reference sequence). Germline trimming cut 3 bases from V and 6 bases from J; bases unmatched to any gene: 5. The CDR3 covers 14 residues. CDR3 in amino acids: CSASERTGDEKLFF. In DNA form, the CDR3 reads TGCAGTGCTAGTGAAAGGACAGGGGATGAAAAACTGTTTTTT.

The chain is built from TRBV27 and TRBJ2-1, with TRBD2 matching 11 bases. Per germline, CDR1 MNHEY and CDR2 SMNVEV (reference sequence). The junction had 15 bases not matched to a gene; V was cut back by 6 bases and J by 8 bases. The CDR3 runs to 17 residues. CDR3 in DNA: TGTGCCAGCAGCCGAACCCCGGGTAGCGGGAGGGCCTATGAGCAGTTCTTC. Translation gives CASSRTPGSGRAYEQFF.

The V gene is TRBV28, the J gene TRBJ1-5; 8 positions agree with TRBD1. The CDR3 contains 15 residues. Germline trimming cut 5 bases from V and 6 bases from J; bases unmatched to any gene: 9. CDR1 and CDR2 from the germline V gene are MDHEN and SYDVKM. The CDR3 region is CASSRLRDRSQPQHF. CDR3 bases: TGTGCCAGCAGTCGGCTCCGGGACAGGAGTCAGCCCCAGCATTTT.